Each of the 15 T cell receptor beta chains below was sequenced from the same sample in a study of blood T cells in healthy people across ages (dated by TCRdb to between 2015 and 2016). The receptor library was made with 5' RACE. The instrument given in TCRdb is Illumina HiSeq 2500. A second PCR of roughly 7 to 11 cycles was run with a J-beta primer mix and a sample-barcoded 5' primer. The public reads were run again by TCRdb, first through fastp at Q25 and then through MiXCR, and only productive beta chains were kept. Merged by CDR3 protein, the rows form single entries marked with the most common genes and DNA. The sample table shows about 290,000 distinct CDR3 sequences, and roughly 27% are seen once. The ten most abundant clones make up over 25% of the sample. The sample consisted of blood. The receptors here all came from a woman in her 70s in good health.

This rearrangement joins TRBV2 to TRBJ1-6; D remains ambiguous. The length of the CDR3 is 15 residues. CDR1 and CDR2 (germline): SNHLY, FYNNEI. The ends were cut back, 11 bases at V and 7 bases at J, with 21 bases in the middle. CDR3 in DNA: TGTGCCGGAAAGTCCTCTTCGGGTCCCAATTCACCCCTCCACTTT. This translates into CAGKSSSGPNSPLHF.

This chain joins TRBV28 and TRBJ1-2; 7 nucleotides match TRBD1. The CDR3 is made up of 15 amino acids. V lost 3 bases and J lost 4; bases outside the gene matches: 8. Germline CDR1 reads MDHEN; CDR2 reads SYDVKM. The CDR3 is CASSLDGSGGYGYTF. The CDR3 DNA reads TGTGCCAGCAGTTTGGACGGATCAGGGGGCTATGGCTACACCTTC.

V and J are TRBV4-2 and TRBJ2-5; D ambiguous. The DNA end is more similar to TRBJ2-1, so the J call may be wrong. Germline lookup yields CDR1 LGHNA and CDR2 YNFKEQ. CDR3 length equals 14 residues. The chain's CDR3 is CASSQDRRAREQFF. The CDR3, as DNA: TGTGCCAGCAGCCAAGATCGTCGGGCTCGTGAGCAGTTCTTC.

The chain has TRBV20-1 and TRBJ2-5; TRBD2 agrees at 14 bases. The J call may not be correct, given that the DNA end is closer to TRBJ2-1. The CDR3 covers 13 residues. Germline-derived CDR1 and CDR2 are DFQATT and SNEGSKA (reference sequence). In DNA, the CDR3 is TGCAGTGCCGGGACTAGCGGGAGAAATGAGCAGTTCTTC. As protein: CSAGTSGRNEQFF.

The chain recombines TRBV20-1 with TRBJ2-5; D uncertain. Per the germline V gene, CDR1 is DFQATT and CDR2 is SNEGSKA (reference sequence). CDR3 length: 14 amino acids. V was cut by 3 bases and J by 3 bases, with 14 bases left in between. CDR3 DNA sequence: TGCAGTGCTAGGATAGGTGTAGGAGAAGAGACCCAGTACTTC. Its protein is CSARIGVGEETQYF.

This chain uses TRBV20-1 with TRBJ2-7; a weak D match, TRBD2 (6 bases). The CDR3 extends over 13 amino acids. CDR1 DFQATT and CDR2 SNEGSKA come from the germline V gene (reference sequence). V gave up 1 base and J gave up 6 bases, with 13 bases separating them. The CDR3 DNA is TGCAGTGCTAGAGGATTCCGGAGGGGCGAGCAGTACTTC. It specifies CSARGFRRGEQYF.

The chain joins TRBV12-3 or TRBV12-4 to TRBJ2-7, with D perhaps matching TRBD2 (6 bases). V was pared by 6 bases and J by 1 base, with 10 bases between. This CDR3 has 13 residues. The CDR3 sequence: CASSGSDSYEQYF. CDR3 in DNA: TGTGCCAGCAGCGGGAGTGATTCCTACGAGCAGTACTTC.

This clonotype appeared many times. This chain connects TRBV18 to TRBJ1-1, with D uncertain. This CDR3 contains 14 residues. Germline assignment: CDR1 KGHSH and CDR2 LQKENI. V lost 3 bases and J lost 5, with 13 bases in between. The CDR3 DNA reads TGTGCCAGCTCACCCACGGGCGATGGGACTGAAGCTTTCTTT. This translates into CASSPTGDGTEAFF.

The chain recombines TRBV19 with TRBJ2-3, with a possible D match to TRBD2 (6 bases). Germline CDR1 and CDR2: LNHDA and SQIVND (reference sequence). This CDR3 has 15 amino acids. Trimming shortened V by 5 bases and J by 3 bases, and 15 bases separated the two germline ends. DNA for the CDR3: TGTGCCAGTAGTGAGCGGCGTGGGGGGACAGATACGCAGTATTTT. It codes for CASSERRGGTDTQYF.

The V and J genes are TRBV28 and TRBJ1-2, with a weak D call TRBD1 (5 bases). Trimming stripped 4 bases from V and 4 bases from J, with 16 bases between. Germline V CDR1 and CDR2: MDHEN, SYDVKM. CDR3 size: 15 residues. The CDR3 spells CASSWEGRDVYGYTF. DNA of the CDR3: TGTGCCAGCAGTTGGGAGGGCAGGGACGTCTATGGCTACACCTTC.

This clonotype turned up a few times. The chain joins TRBV6-1 to TRBJ1-4; D perhaps matches TRBD1 (5 bases). CDR3 length: 15 amino acids. Germline CDR1 MNHNS, CDR2 SASEGT. Trimming shortened V by 6 bases and J by 4 bases, and 15 bases separated the two germline ends. CDR3 nucleotides: TGTGCCAGCAGACCTCCCGGGGGATTTAATGAAAAACTGTTTTTT. As protein: CASRPPGGFNEKLFF.

This clonotype occurred a few times. J is TRBJ1-4 and V is TRBV7-2; D is ambiguous. This CDR3 spans 14 amino acids. The germline V and J ends were trimmed by 3 bases and 1 base, with 6 bases remaining between them. In germline, CDR1 is SGHTA, CDR2 FQGNSA. CDR3 sequence (DNA): TGTGCCAGCAGCTTTACGGGAACTAATGAAAAACTGTTTTTT. This sequence encodes CASSFTGTNEKLFF.

Concerning this clonotype: With a much larger clone just one base away, this may be a read error. The chain employs TRBV7-2 and TRBJ2-3; D possibly corresponds to TRBD2 (6 bases). Trimming cost V 5 bases and J 0 bases, with 15 bases left between them. CDR3 length equals 16 residues. Germline assignment: CDR1 SGHTA and CDR2 FQGNSA. The CDR3 loop reads CTSSPGWGTSTDTQYF. CDR3 nucleotide sequence: TGTACCAGCAGCCCCGGCTGGGGGACTAGCACAGATACGCAGTATTTT.

This clonotype was observed a handful of times. The chain is built from TRBV3-1 and TRBJ2-7; D might be TRBD1 or TRBD2, each matching 5 bases. The CDR3 consists of 15 residues. Germline values: CDR1 LGHDT, CDR2 YNNKEL (reference sequence). Trimming removed 2 bases at V and 2 bases at J, with 13 bases between. Written as DNA, the CDR3 is TGTGCCAGCAGCCAATTAGGGACGGTTACCTACGAGCAGTACTTC. Its protein is CASSQLGTVTYEQYF.

Points on this clonotype: A much larger clone sits a single nucleotide away, making a read error possible. V gene TRBV21-1 combines with J gene TRBJ2-4. TRBV21-1 is flagged as a pseudogene. The CDR3 covers 12 residues. The CDR3 is CASEVGKNIQYF. The CDR3 DNA reads as TGTGCCAGCGAGGTGGGCAAAAACATTCAGTACTTC.